This T cell receptor (beta chain) appears in the sequencing data of a study of cytomegalovirus exposure and HLA in healthy donors. Study-level background: T cells numbering about 179 million yielded approximately 120 million unique TCR beta sequences in an earlier analysis.

With 60 Vbeta and 13 Jbeta primers, the PCR was carried out. The table came from immunoSEQ multiplex PCR; TCRdb's copy has only in-frame clones and leaves some out. Of about 210,000 clones in the sample, around 80% were seen once. Findings of the study overall: Later work found that TCR association rates differed between HLA loci; DRB1 had the most and HLA-C the fewest. Data from an earlier analysis indicated that most TCR beta V segments were productive either about 90% or about 30% of the time.

Notes on this clone: The antigen is not known.

The CDR3 contains 16 residues. The germline V and J ends were trimmed by 5 bases and 4 bases, with 20 bases remaining between them. Per germline, CDR1 MGHDK and CDR2 SYGVNS. The V call is TRBV25-1, the J call TRBJ1-2; D is unclear. Material for sequencing was PBMCs. The receptor was derived from a man aged 35-49 years in good health and CMV-seropositive. CDR3 DNA: TGTGCCAGCAGTATAAAAGGCGGCTTCTTGGGCTATGGCTACACCTTC. This translates into CASSIKGGFLGYGYTF.